The 3 T cell receptor beta chains below all came from one sample that was sequenced in a study of cytomegalovirus exposure and HLA in healthy donors. The repertoire was sequenced with immunoSEQ multiplex PCR; TCRdb's copy has only in-frame clones and lacks some. The table lists under 200,000 clones, roughly three quarters of them singletons, with roughly 1.2% in the top ten. Sequencing was performed on PBMCs. The source of these receptors is a woman aged 25 to 39 in good health and CMV-seronegative.

The gene calls are TRBV6-5 and TRBJ1-1, with TRBD1 as a possible D gene (5 bases). This CDR3 spans 11 amino acids. V was clipped by 5 bases and J by 7 bases, with 8 bases between them. Per the germline V gene, CDR1 is MNHEY and CDR2 is SVGAGI. Here the CDR3 DNA reads TGTGCCAGCAGTGGCCAGGGTGAAGCTTTCTTT. This codes for CASSGQGEAFF.

The genes are TRBV5-1 and TRBJ1-2; D unclear. Germline lookup yields CDR1 SGHRS and CDR2 YFSETQ. The CDR3 loop spans 14 amino acids. V was trimmed by 2 bases and J by 8 bases, leaving 16 bases between them. The CDR3 region is CASSLETPFNGYTF. In DNA, the CDR3 is TGCGCCAGCAGCTTAGAGACTCCCTTTAACGGCTACACCTTC.

The rearrangement joins TRBV6-1 to TRBJ1-2, with 7 bases lining up with TRBD1. Germline values: CDR1 MNHNS, CDR2 SASEGT. This CDR3 region has 12 residues. V lost 8 bases, J lost 6 bases, and 6 bases stayed unmatched. Here the CDR3 reads CASVDRANGYTF. The CDR3 DNA sequence: TGTGCCAGCGTTGACAGGGCAAATGGCTACACCTTC.